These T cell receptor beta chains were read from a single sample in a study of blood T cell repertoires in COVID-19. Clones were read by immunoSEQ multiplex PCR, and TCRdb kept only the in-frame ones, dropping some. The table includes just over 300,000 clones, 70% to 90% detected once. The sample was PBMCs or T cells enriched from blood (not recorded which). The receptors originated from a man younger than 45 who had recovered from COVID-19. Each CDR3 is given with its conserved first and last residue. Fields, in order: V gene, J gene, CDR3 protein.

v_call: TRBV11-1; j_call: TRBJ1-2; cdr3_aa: CASSPIWTGDGYTF
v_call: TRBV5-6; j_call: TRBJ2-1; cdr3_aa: CASSLAGGPGGEQFF
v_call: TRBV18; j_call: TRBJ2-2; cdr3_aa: CASSFSGNTGELFF
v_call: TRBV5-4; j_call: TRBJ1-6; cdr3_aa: CASSLRQPGNSPLHF
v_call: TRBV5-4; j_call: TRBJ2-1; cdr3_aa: CASSLYRLSNEQFF
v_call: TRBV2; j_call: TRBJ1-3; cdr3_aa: CASSKEQVNSGNTIYF
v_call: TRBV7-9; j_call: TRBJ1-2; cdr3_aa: CASSPNGYTF
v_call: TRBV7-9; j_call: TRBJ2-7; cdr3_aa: CASSLDGPGSVSSYEQYF
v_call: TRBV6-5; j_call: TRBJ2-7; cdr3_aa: CASSYPAGGNEQYF
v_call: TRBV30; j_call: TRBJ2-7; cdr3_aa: CAWGPGTPYEQYF
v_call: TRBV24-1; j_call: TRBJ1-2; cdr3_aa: CATSEGLNYGYTF
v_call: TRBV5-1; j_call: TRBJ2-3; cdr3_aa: CASSRGALRPDTQYF
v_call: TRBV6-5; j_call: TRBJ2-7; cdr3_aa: CASGTRVFEQYF
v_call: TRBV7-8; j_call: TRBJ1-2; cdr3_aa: CASSFAGDTYGYTF
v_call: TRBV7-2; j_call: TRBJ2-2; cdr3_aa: CASQAGGSYTGELFF
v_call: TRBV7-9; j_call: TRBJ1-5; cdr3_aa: CASTLGGAQPQHF
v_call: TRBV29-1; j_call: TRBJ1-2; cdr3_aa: CSVDSNYGYTF
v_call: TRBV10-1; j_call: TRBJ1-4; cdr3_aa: CAKPGGREKLFF
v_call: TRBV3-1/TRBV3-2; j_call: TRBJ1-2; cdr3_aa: CASSSRDRVGGYTF
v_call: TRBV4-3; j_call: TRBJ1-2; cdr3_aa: CASSQGLRGAYGYTF
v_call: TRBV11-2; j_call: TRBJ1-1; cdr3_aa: CASSLSPRGEPNTEAFF
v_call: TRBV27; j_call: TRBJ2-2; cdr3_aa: CASRMSWGENTGELFF
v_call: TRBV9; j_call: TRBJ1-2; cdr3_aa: CASTRAVESPSYGYTF
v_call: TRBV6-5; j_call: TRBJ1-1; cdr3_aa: CASSYSPGWNTEAFF
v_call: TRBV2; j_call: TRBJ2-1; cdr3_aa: CASSKGQGPYNEQFF
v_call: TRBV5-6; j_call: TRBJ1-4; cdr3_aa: CASSTPGQRREKLFF
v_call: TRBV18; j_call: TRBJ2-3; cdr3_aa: CASSPQGVGTDTQYF
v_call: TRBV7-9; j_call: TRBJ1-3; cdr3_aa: CASSSTYSGNTIYF
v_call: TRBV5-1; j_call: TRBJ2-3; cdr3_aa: CASSPEGSPDTQYF
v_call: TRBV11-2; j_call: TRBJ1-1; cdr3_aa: CASSFRGGMNTEAFF
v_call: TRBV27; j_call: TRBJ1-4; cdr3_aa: CASQEVGNEKLFF
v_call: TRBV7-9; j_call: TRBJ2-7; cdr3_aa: CASSLLRFQGVYEQYF
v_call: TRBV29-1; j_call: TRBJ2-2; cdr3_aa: CSVDVGGANTGELFF
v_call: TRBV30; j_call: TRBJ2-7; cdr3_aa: CAWTGFGGTFYEQYF
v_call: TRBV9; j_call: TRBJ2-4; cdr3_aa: CASSARSGIQYF
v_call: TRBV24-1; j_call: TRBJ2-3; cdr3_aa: CATSFRGDTQYF
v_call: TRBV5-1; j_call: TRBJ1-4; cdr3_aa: CASSLAHRSFEKLFF
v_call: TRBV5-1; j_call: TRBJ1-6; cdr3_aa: CASSLGTGDNSPLHF
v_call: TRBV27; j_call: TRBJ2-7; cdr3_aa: CASSLFGPYEQYF
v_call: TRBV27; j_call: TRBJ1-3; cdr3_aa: CASRQGASGNTIYF
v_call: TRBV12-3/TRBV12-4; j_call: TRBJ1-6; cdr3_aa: CASSQTTSALHF
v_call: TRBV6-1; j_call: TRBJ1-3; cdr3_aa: CASSEVGTGGNTIYF
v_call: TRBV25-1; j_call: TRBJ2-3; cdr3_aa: CASSELAGAVTDTQYF
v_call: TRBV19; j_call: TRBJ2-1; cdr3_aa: CASKLGFSHEQFF
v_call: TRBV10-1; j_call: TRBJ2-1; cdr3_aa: CASSTWGGYEQFF
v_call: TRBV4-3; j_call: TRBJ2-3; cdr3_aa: CASSQGLSTDTQYF
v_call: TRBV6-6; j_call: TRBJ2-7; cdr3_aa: CASSQKETSYEQYF